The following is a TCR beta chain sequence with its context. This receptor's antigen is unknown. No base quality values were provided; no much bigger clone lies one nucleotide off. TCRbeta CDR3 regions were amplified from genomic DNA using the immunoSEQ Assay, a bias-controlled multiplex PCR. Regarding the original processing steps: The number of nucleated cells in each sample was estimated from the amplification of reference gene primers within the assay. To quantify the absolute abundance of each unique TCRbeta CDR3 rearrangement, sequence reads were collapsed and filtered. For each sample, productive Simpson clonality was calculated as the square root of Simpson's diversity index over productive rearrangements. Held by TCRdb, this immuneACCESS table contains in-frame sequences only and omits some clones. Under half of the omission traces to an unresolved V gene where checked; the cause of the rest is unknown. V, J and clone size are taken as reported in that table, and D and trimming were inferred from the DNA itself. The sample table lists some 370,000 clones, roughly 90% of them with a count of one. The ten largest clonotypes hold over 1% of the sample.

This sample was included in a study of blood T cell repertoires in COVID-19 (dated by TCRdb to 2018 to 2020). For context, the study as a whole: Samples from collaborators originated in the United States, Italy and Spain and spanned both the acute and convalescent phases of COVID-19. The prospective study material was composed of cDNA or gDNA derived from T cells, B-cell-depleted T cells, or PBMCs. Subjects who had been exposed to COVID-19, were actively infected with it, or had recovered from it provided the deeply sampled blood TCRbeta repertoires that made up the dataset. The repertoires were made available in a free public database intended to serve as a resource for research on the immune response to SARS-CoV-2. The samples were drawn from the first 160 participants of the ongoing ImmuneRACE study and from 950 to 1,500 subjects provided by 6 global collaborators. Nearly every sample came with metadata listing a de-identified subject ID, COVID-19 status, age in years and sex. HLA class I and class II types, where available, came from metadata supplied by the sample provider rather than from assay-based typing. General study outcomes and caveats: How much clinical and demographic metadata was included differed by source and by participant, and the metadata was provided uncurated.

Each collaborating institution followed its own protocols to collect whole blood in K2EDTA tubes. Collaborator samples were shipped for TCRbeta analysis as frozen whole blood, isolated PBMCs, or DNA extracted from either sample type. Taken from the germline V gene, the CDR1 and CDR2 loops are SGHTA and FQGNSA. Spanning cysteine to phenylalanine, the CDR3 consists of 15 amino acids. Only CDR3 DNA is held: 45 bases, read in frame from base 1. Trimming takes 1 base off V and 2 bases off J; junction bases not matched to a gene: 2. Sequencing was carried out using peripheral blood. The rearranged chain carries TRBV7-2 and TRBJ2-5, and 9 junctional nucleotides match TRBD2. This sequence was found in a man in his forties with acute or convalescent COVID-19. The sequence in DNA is TGTGCCAGCAGCTTAGGGCTAGCGGGGCAAGAGACCCAGTACTTC. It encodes CASSLGLAGQETQYF.